This TCR beta chain was captured by sequencing in a study of blood T cell repertoires in COVID-19. Study details: The origin of the acute and convalescent COVID-19 samples was the United States, Italy and Spain.

This clone was seen just once. Authors' analysis steps: Reference gene primer amplification in the assay estimated nucleated cell counts. Libraries were prepared by immunoSEQ multiplex PCR; TCRdb keeps only in-frame clonotypes and omits some of them. That table gives V, J and clone size, and the DNA gave D and trimming. The profile covers 40,000 or so clones, with around nine tenths appearing a single time and approximately 5% taken by the ten largest. In Seattle, patients joined the study during active infection and were tracked longitudinally. This sequence originates from a man between 60 and 75 years old with COVID-19, enrolled during active disease. Input material: peripheral blood.

This chain's CDR3 is CASSFRDKIGNTIYF. CDR3 DNA sequence: TGTGCCAGCAGCTTCCGGGACAAGATCGGAAACACCATATATTTT. This chain links TRBV7-6 with TRBJ1-3, with D possibly being TRBD1 (6 bases). Germline V gene sequence: CDR1 SGHVS, CDR2 FNYEAQ. The V end lost 3 bases, the J end lost 4 bases, and 13 bases lay between the germline ends. The CDR3 extends over 15 amino acids.